These T cell receptor beta chains were read from a single sample in a study of blood T cell repertoires in COVID-19. Using immunoSEQ multiplex PCR, the repertoire was profiled, and TCRdb retains in-frame clones only, with some absent. This sample has 150,000 to 200,000 clones, with 88% found just once. What was sequenced was peripheral blood. Every receptor here comes from a man in his sixties with acute or convalescent COVID-19. Each CDR3 is given with its conserved first and last residue. The D gene is left open where the match is weak. Only some rows state a clone size, as once, few, many or a class for expanded clones.

>TRBD1|TRBV6-5|NA|TRBJ1-6
TGTGCCAGCAGCAACAGGGGGCTCGATTCACCCCTCCACTTT
CASSNRGLDSPLHF
>NA|TRBV7-9|NA|TRBJ2-4
TGTGCCAGCAGCTTAGAGAGGGATACGGACATTCAGTACTTC
CASSLERDTDIQYF
>NA|TRBV5-8|NA|TRBJ1-4
TGTGCCAGCAGCCCATCCCTAGGGGGAGCAACTAATGAAAAACTGTTTTTT
CASSPSLGGATNEKLFF
>NA|TRBV6-4|NA|TRBJ2-2
TGTGCCAGCAGAACACCCAACACCGGGGAGCTGTTTTTT
CASRTPNTGELFF
>NA|TRBV5-1|few|TRBJ1-2
TGCGCCAGCAGCTTGGACAGGGCCAACTATGGCTACACCTTC
CASSLDRANYGYTF
>NA|TRBV5-6|NA|TRBJ1-1
TGTGCCAGCAGCTCTCTAGGGGGGGCCCAGAACACTGAAGCTTTCTTT
CASSSLGGAQNTEAFF
>NA|TRBV6-5|once|TRBJ1-4
TGTGCCAGCAGTTCAGGGGCAGCTAATGAAAAACTGTTTTTT
CASSSGAANEKLFF
>TRBD1|TRBV6-1|NA|TRBJ1-2
TGTGCCAGCAGTGAAACAGGGGGGAACTATGGCTACACCTTC
CASSETGGNYGYTF
>NA|TRBV30|few|TRBJ2-1
TGTGCCTGGAGTGGCGATATCGAGCAGTTCTTC
CAWSGDIEQFF
>TRBD1|TRBV10-3|NA|TRBJ2-7
TGTGCCATCAGTGCCCGGGACAGGAACTACGAGCAGTACTTC
CAISARDRNYEQYF
>NA|TRBV9|NA|TRBJ1-1
TGTGCCAGCAGCGCCCGCGTTTTTCTAAACCCCCACACTGAAGCTTTCTTT
CASSARVFLNPHTEAFF
>NA|TRBV7-8|NA|TRBJ1-2
TGTGCCAGCAGCTTAGCGGGACACCTGAATGGCTACACCTTC
CASSLAGHLNGYTF
>NA|TRBV3-1/TRBV3-2|NA|TRBJ1-6
TGTGCCAGCAGCCAAGATCTACAGGGTTCTTCACCCCTCCACTTT
CASSQDLQGSSPLHF
>TRBD1|TRBV5-4|NA|TRBJ2-5
TGTGCCAGCAGCTTGGCACTGGGACAGGGGGCCTTTGGGACCCAGTACTTC
CASSLALGQGAFGTQYF
>NA|TRBV11-3|NA|TRBJ2-1
TGTGCCAGCAGCTTAACTGTGTATGAGCAGTTCTTC
CASSLTVYEQFF
>NA|TRBV2|NA|TRBJ1-3
TGTGCCAGCACCAGACGGAGCTCTGGAAACACCATATATTTT
CASTRRSSGNTIYF
>NA|TRBV6-2/TRBV6-3|few|TRBJ2-2
TGTGCCAGCAGTTTATCGGGGAAGCCCGGGGAGCTGTTTTTT
CASSLSGKPGELFF
>TRBD1|TRBV19|NA|TRBJ1-5
TGTGCCAGTAGTAGTCAGGGGGGCAATCAGCCCCAGCATTTT
CASSSQGGNQPQHF
>TRBD1|TRBV6-2/TRBV6-3|NA|TRBJ1-1
TGTGCCAGCAGCCGCTGGACAGGCGGTAACACTGAAGCTTTCTTT
CASSRWTGGNTEAFF
>TRBD2|TRBV19|NA|TRBJ2-5
TGTGCCAGTAGTAGGAGAGTAGCGGGAGGGGGCCGAGAGACCCAGTACTTC
CASSRRVAGGGRETQYF
>TRBD2|TRBV5-8|NA|TRBJ2-5
TGTGCCAGCAGCAAAGGGACTAGCGGGGTGCAAGAGACCCAGTACTTC
CASSKGTSGVQETQYF
>NA|TRBV4-1|few|TRBJ1-2
TGCGCCAGCAGCCCACGTGTGTCTGGACAGAATAACTATGGCTACACCTTC
CASSPRVSGQNNYGYTF
>NA|TRBV2|NA|TRBJ2-5
TGTGCCAGCCTCGATGGGGAGGAGACCCAGTACTTC
CASLDGEETQYF
>NA|TRBV3-1/TRBV3-2|NA|TRBJ2-1
TGTGCCAGCAGCCCTGGGGCCAGTTACAATGAGCAGTTCTTC
CASSPGASYNEQFF
>NA|TRBV5-1|NA|TRBJ1-2
TGCGCCAGCAGAGGGACAAACTATGGCTACACCTTC
CASRGTNYGYTF
>NA|TRBV9|NA|TRBJ2-1
TGTGCCAGCAGCGTAGGGGTCGGGGGAAACTCCGACCTCGACAATGAGCAGTTCTTC
CASSVGVGGNSDLDNEQFF
>TRBD2|TRBV19|NA|TRBJ2-7
TGTGCCAGTAGTCCCTACCCGACTAGCGGGAACCCCTCGGACGAGCAGTACTTC
CASSPYPTSGNPSDEQYF
>TRBD2|TRBV5-1|NA|TRBJ2-5
TGCGCCAGCTCTCTAGCGGGGGGTCTTAGGGTGGAGACCCAGTACTTC
CASSLAGGLRVETQYF
>NA|TRBV19|NA|TRBJ2-5
TGTGCCACCATGGTGGCGGGTGGCGAGACCCAGTACTTC
CATMVAGGETQYF
>TRBD1|TRBV24-1|NA|TRBJ1-5
TGTGCCACCAGTGAGCCCCAGGGGGTGGGACTGCAGCCCCAGCATTTT
CATSEPQGVGLQPQHF
>NA|TRBV30|NA|TRBJ1-2
TGTGCCTGGAGTGTAAGATTGTTAGCAGAAAACTATGGCTACACCTTC
CAWSVRLLAENYGYTF
>TRBD1|TRBV2|NA|TRBJ1-2
TGTGCCAGCAGTGAGGGACAGGAAGATGGCTACACCTTC
CASSEGQEDGYTF
>TRBD1|TRBV3-1/TRBV3-2|NA|TRBJ1-4
TGTGCCAGCAGCCAAGTAGGACAGGCAACTAATGAAAAACTGTTTTTT
CASSQVGQATNEKLFF
>NA|TRBV18|NA|TRBJ2-7
TGTGCCAGCTCACCCTCGCAGGGCTACGAGCAGTACTTC
CASSPSQGYEQYF
>NA|TRBV5-4|NA|TRBJ1-5
TGTGCCAGCAGCTTGGATCAGGCCCGCAATCAGCCCCAGCATTTT
CASSLDQARNQPQHF
>TRBD2|TRBV30|NA|TRBJ2-1
TGTGCCTGGAGTATAGCGGGGGGCCACAATGAGCAGTTCTTC
CAWSIAGGHNEQFF
>NA|TRBV12-3/TRBV12-4|NA|TRBJ1-1
TGTGCCAGCAGCCACAGATGGGACACTGAAGCTTTCTTT
CASSHRWDTEAFF
>TRBD1|TRBV10-2|NA|TRBJ2-5
TGCGCCAGCAGTAGGACAGGGAACCAAGAGACCCAGTACTTC
CASSRTGNQETQYF
>NA|TRBV27|NA|TRBJ1-1
TGTGCCAGCAGTCTGACAGTGAACACTGAAGCTTTCTTT
CASSLTVNTEAFF
>NA|TRBV30|NA|TRBJ1-5
TGTGCCTGGGGGGCCAAGCTTAGAAATCAGCCCCAGCATTTT
CAWGAKLRNQPQHF
>NA|TRBV19|NA|TRBJ2-1
TGTGCCAGTAGTATAGTTAGCTCCTACAATGAGCAGTTCTTC
CASSIVSSYNEQFF
>TRBD1|TRBV5-1|NA|TRBJ1-4
TGCGCCAGCAGCCGGGACAGGGTTGAAAAACTGTTTTTT
CASSRDRVEKLFF
>TRBD1|TRBV30|NA|TRBJ2-7
TGTGCCTGGAGTACGGGACAGGGTCGCGACGAGCAGTACTTC
CAWSTGQGRDEQYF
>NA|TRBV24-1|NA|TRBJ1-4
TGTGCCACCAGTGATCCCGGACATGATCCTGAAAAACTGTTTTTT
CATSDPGHDPEKLFF
>TRBD1|TRBV5-1|once|TRBJ1-2
TGCGCCAGCAGCCCGGGACAGGAAATACATGGCTACACCTTC
CASSPGQEIHGYTF
>NA|TRBV29-1|NA|TRBJ1-2
TGCAGCGTTGTAACGGTAGCTAACTATGGCTACACCTTC
CSVVTVANYGYTF
>NA|TRBV2|NA|TRBJ2-1
TGTGCCAGCAGGGAGCAAAGCAATGAGCAGTTCTTC
CASREQSNEQFF
>NA|TRBV30|NA|TRBJ1-2
TGTGCCTGGGAGGCAGGGGAAGGCTATGGCTACACCTTC
CAWEAGEGYGYTF
>TRBD1|TRBV5-1|once|TRBJ1-2
TGCGCCAGCAGCTTCTCGGGGACAGGGCAATATGGCTACACCTTC
CASSFSGTGQYGYTF
>NA|TRBV5-1|NA|TRBJ1-1
TGCGCCAGCAGCGGCCCAGTGAACACTGAAGCTTTCTTT
CASSGPVNTEAFF
>NA|TRBV30|few|TRBJ1-1
TGTGCCTGGAGTGGAGGAATGAACACTGAAGCTTTCTTT
CAWSGGMNTEAFF
>NA|TRBV12-5|NA|TRBJ2-4
TGTGCTAGCGGCGGGGTAGCCAAAAACATTCAGTACTTC
CASGGVAKNIQYF
>NA|TRBV11-2|NA|TRBJ2-1
TGTGCCAGCAGCTTAGGGGTCCAGGGTGCGCAGTTCTTC
CASSLGVQGAQFF
>NA|TRBV28|NA|TRBJ1-6
TGTGCCAGCAGTATGAGTAGGGGTAATTCACCCCTCCACTTT
CASSMSRGNSPLHF
>NA|TRBV11-2|NA|TRBJ1-2
TGTGCCAGCTCCCGTGAGGGTAACGGGTATGGCTACACCTTC
CASSREGNGYGYTF
>NA|TRBV4-2|NA|TRBJ1-3
TGTGCCAGCAGCCAAGTCGAGGGTTCTGGAAACACCATATATTTT
CASSQVEGSGNTIYF
>NA|TRBV28|few|TRBJ2-2
TGTGCCAGCCGTAGGGGAGGAACCGGGGAGCTGTTTTTT
CASRRGGTGELFF
>NA|TRBV2|once|TRBJ1-2
TGTGCCAGCAGTGAACAACAGACAATCTATTCACGCTATGGCTACACCTTC
CASSEQQTIYSRYGYTF
>TRBD1|TRBV6-1|NA|TRBJ1-5
TGTGCCAGCAGTGAATTGGTGGAGCAGGGGGGGCATTTT
CASSELVEQGGHF
>TRBD1|TRBV11-3|NA|TRBJ2-7
TGTGCCAGCAGCCCGACAGGGCGAGGCTACGAGCAGTACTTC
CASSPTGRGYEQYF